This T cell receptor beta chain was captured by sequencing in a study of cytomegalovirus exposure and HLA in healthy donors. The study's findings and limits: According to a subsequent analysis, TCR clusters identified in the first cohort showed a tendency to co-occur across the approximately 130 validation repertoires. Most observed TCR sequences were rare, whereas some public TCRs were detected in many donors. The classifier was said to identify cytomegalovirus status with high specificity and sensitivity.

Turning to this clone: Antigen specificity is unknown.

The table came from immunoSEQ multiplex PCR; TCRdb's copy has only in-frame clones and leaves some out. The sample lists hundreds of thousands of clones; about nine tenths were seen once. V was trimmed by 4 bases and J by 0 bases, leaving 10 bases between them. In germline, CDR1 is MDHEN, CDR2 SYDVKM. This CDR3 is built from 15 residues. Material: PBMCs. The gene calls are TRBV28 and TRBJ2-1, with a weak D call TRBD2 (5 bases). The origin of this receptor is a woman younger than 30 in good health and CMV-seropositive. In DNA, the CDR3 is TGTGCCAGCAGTTCCACTAGGAGCTCCTACAATGAGCAGTTCTTC. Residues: CASSSTRSSYNEQFF. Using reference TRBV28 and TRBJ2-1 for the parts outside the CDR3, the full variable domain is DVKVTQSSRYLVKRTGEKVFLECVQDMDHENMFWYRQDPGLGLRLIYFSYDVKMKEKGDIPEGYSVSREKKERFSLILESASTNQTSMYLCASSSTRSSYNEQFFGPGTRLTVL.